These 28 T cell receptor beta chains came from one sample sequenced in a study of CD8 T cells in ankylosing spondylitis (TCRdb year 2017). The paper's findings and limits, for the study overall: Blood from ankylosing spondylitis patients appeared to be characterized by a TCR beta motif made up of 8 or 9 highly homologous amino acid variants.

These receptors lack a known antigen. Receptor libraries were prepared by 5' RACE. The instrument given in TCRdb is Illumina HiSeq 2500. The public reads were run again by TCRdb, first through fastp at Q25 and then through MiXCR, and only productive beta chains were kept. Every CDR3 protein is listed once, alongside the most common genes and DNA of its rows. The sample contains about 210,000 distinct CDR3 sequences, 6% to 8% of them found a single time. The ten largest clones add up to 14% of the sample. Input material: blood, either unsorted or a sorted T cell fraction (not recorded which). These receptor sequences come from a male donor with ankylosing spondylitis.

This clonotype was recorded at least ten times. The J gene is TRBJ2-7, the V gene TRBV4-1; 7 bases agree with TRBD2. The CDR3 consists of 15 residues. CDR1 and CDR2 (germline): MGHRA, YSYEKL. V lost 3 bases, J lost 4 bases, and 9 bases stayed unmatched. CDR3 in DNA: TGCGCCAGCAGCCACTCGACTAGCCCTTCTTACGAGCAGTACTTC. It yields the protein CASSHSTSPSYEQYF.

This clonotype was found many times. The rearrangement uses TRBV24-1 and TRBJ1-5, with D unclear. This CDR3 has 13 residues. Germline V gives CDR1 KGHDR, CDR2 SFDVKD. V gave up 2 bases and J gave up 5 bases, with 6 bases separating them. CDR3 sequence: CATSDWGYQPQHF. CDR3 DNA sequence: TGTGCCACCAGTGATTGGGGTTATCAGCCCCAGCATTTT.

At least ten counts were recorded for this clonotype. V usage is TRBV20-1 and J usage is TRBJ1-1; D unresolved. V lost 1 base to trimming and J lost 1 base, with 10 bases between them. Germline loops: CDR1 DFQATT, CDR2 SNEGSKA (reference sequence). This CDR3 has 14 amino acids. The CDR3 is CSARGSPGNTEAFF. Written as DNA, the CDR3 is TGCAGTGCTAGAGGGTCCCCTGGGAACACTGAAGCTTTCTTT.

This clonotype was seen a few times. The CDR3 DNA sequence: TGTGCCAGCAGTGAGAGCCTCTCTGGGGCCAACGTCCTGACTTTC. This codes for CASSESLSGANVLTF. The rearrangement uses TRBV2 and TRBJ2-6; D is unclear. Germline lookup yields CDR1 SNHLY and CDR2 FYNNEI. The V end was cut by 3 bases, the J end by 0 bases, with 6 bases between. There are 15 residues in the CDR3.

This clonotype was observed many times. The genes are TRBV9 and TRBJ2-1; D may be TRBD1 (6 bases). The CDR3 runs to 13 residues. V gave up 3 bases and J gave up 11 bases, with 15 bases separating them. Germline V gene sequence: CDR1 SGDLS, CDR2 YYNGEE. The CDR3 sequence: CASSGNTGYKQFF. The CDR3 DNA reads TGTGCCAGCAGCGGCAACACAGGGTACAAGCAGTTCTTC. Complete variable domain (other parts from reference TRBV9 and TRBJ2-1): DSGVTQTPKHLITATGQRVTLRCSPRSGDLSVYWYQQSLDQGLQFLIQYYNGEERAKGNILERFSAQQFPDLHSELNLSSLELGDSALYFCASSGNTGYKQFFGPGTRLTVL.

This clonotype was recorded many times. J is TRBJ1-1 and V is TRBV7-9; 7 nucleotides line up with TRBD1. V shed 4 bases and J 0 bases; nucleotides not matched to a gene: 2. Germline V gives CDR1 SEHNR, CDR2 FQNEAQ (reference sequence). The CDR3 length is 14 residues. CDR3: CASSSDRVNTEAFF. Written as DNA, the CDR3 is TGTGCCAGCAGCTCCGACAGGGTGAACACTGAAGCTTTCTTT.

This clonotype was detected ten times or more. CDR3 nucleotide sequence: TGTGCCAGCAGCGTAGGTTCTGGACAGGGTAGGGATGAGCAGTTCTTC. Amino acids: CASSVGSGQGRDEQFF. The chain carries TRBV9 and TRBJ2-1, with 8 bases aligning to TRBD1. The CDR3 covers 16 residues. The V gene's germline CDR1 is SGDLS and CDR2 YYNGEE. J lost 8 bases, V lost 0 bases, and 10 bases had no gene match.

The table lists this clonotype with many counts. The gene calls are TRBV4-1 and TRBJ2-7; D ambiguous. The CDR3 is 13 amino acids. V gave up 1 base and J gave up 3 bases, with 7 bases separating them. Looked up from germline, CDR1 is MGHRA and CDR2 is YSYEKL. DNA for the CDR3: TGCGCCAGCAGCCAAGGTCTGGGCTACGAGCAGTACTTC. Translation gives CASSQGLGYEQYF.

In this sample, this clonotype turned up many times. The V call is TRBV29-1, the J call TRBJ2-1, with 10 bases fitting TRBD2. The CDR3 is 13 residues long. Unmatched junction bases numbered 5, after V lost 5 bases and J lost 7 bases. Germline assignment: CDR1 SQVTM and CDR2 ANQGSEA. CDR3 in amino acids: CSVSGLAVNEQFF. CDR3 DNA: TGCAGCGTTTCTGGACTAGCGGTAAATGAGCAGTTCTTC.

This clonotype was seen a few times. This chain joins TRBV29-1 and TRBJ2-7, with a possible D match to TRBD2 (6 bases). The CDR3 length is 13 residues. Germline-derived CDR1 and CDR2 are SQVTM and ANQGSEA. Trimming pared 2 bases from V and 1 base from J, leaving 9 bases between. Here the CDR3 DNA reads TGCAGCGTTGAACAGGGAGGTTCCTACGAGCAGTACTTC. Its translation is CSVEQGGSYEQYF.

This clonotype was picked up many times. V gene TRBV27 combines with J gene TRBJ2-1; 9 positions match TRBD2. Germline V lookup: CDR1 MNHEY, CDR2 SMNVEV (reference sequence). The CDR3 is made up of 15 amino acids. V lost 5 bases, J lost 6 bases, and 8 bases stayed unmatched. The CDR3 loop is CASSLLAGPLNEQFF. The CDR3, as DNA: TGTGCCAGCAGTCTCCTAGCGGGACCCCTCAATGAGCAGTTCTTC.

This clonotype was seen repeatedly, ten times or more. The chain is built from TRBV7-9 and TRBJ2-3; D is undetermined. Germline V gene lookup returns CDR1 SEHNR and CDR2 FQNEAQ (reference sequence). This CDR3 has 16 residues. The V end was cut by 5 bases, the J end by 3 bases, with 18 bases between. CDR3 residues: CASSTKKTYPTDTQYF. The CDR3 nucleotides are TGTGCCAGCAGCACCAAGAAAACCTACCCTACAGATACGCAGTATTTT.

This clonotype was detected many times. The gene calls are TRBV20-1 and TRBJ2-7, with TRBD2 matching over 7 bases. J lost 2 bases, V lost 3 bases, and 7 bases had no gene match. This CDR3 has 14 amino acids. From germline, CDR1 is DFQATT and CDR2 SNEGSKA (reference sequence). The CDR3 is CSARVERGTYEQYF. Here the CDR3 DNA reads TGCAGTGCTAGGGTCGAGCGGGGTACCTACGAGCAGTACTTC.

This clonotype has ten or more counts. The genes are TRBV28 and TRBJ2-5; D is perhaps TRBD2 (7 bases). Germline assignment: CDR1 MDHEN and CDR2 SYDVKM. The CDR3 runs to 18 residues. Trimming pared 4 bases from V and 5 bases from J, leaving 26 bases between. The CDR3 nucleotides read TGTGCCAGCAGTTCCCCATCGGGGGCGGGGGCCTCGGGGGAGACCCAGTACTTC. It encodes CASSSPSGAGASGETQYF.

The V and J genes are TRBV20-1 and TRBJ2-7; 10 bases align to TRBD2. The CDR3 totals 17 residues. After removal of 5 bases from V and 0 bases from J, the junction contained 13 bases not matched to a gene. CDR1 DFQATT and CDR2 SNEGSKA come from the germline V gene (reference sequence). In DNA form, the CDR3 reads TGCAGTGCTGGGGGACTAGCGTCACGGGAGAGCTCCTACGAGCAGTACTTC. Its protein product is CSAGGLASRESSYEQYF.

This clonotype was found many times. V usage is TRBV27 and J usage is TRBJ2-4; D is unclear. Germline loops: CDR1 MNHEY, CDR2 SMNVEV (reference sequence). The V and J ends lost 3 bases and 0 bases respectively, with 15 bases between them. CDR3 length: 17 amino acids. This CDR3 reads CASSFFPVKIAKNIQYF. The CDR3, as DNA: TGTGCCAGCAGTTTTTTCCCGGTCAAAATAGCCAAAAACATTCAGTACTTC.

Many counts were recorded for this clonotype. The CDR3 coding sequence is TGTGCCAGCAGTGGCCTAGGCGCAAGCTCCTACAATGAGCAGTTCTTC. Translating gives CASSGLGASSYNEQFF. The V gene is TRBV6-1, the J gene TRBJ2-1, with D unclear. Per germline, CDR1 MNHNS and CDR2 SASEGT. V was cut by 4 bases and J by 0 bases, with 13 bases left in between. This CDR3 has 16 amino acids.

This clonotype was seen ten or more times. CDR3 loop: CSACTGTGEDGELFF. In DNA form, the CDR3 reads TGCAGTGCTTGTACCGGGACAGGGGAGGACGGGGAGCTGTTTTTT. V gene TRBV20-1 combines with J gene TRBJ2-2; 10 bases agree with TRBD1. J was trimmed by 7 bases and V by 5 bases; bases with no gene match: 10. CDR3 size: 15 residues. Germline CDR1 reads DFQATT; CDR2 reads SNEGSKA (reference sequence).

This clonotype was recorded at least ten times. CDR3 bases: TGCAGCGTCCGGGGCCACATGAACACTGAAGCTTTCTTT. It is translated as CSVRGHMNTEAFF. This sequence joins TRBV29-1 and TRBJ1-1; tentatively, D is TRBD1 (5 bases). The germline V gene encodes CDR1 SQVTM and CDR2 ANQGSEA. CDR3 length: 13 amino acids. Trimming removed 6 bases at V and 0 bases at J, with 11 bases between.

This clonotype has a handful of counts. This chain joins TRBV28 and TRBJ2-7, with TRBD1 matching over 9 bases. Germline CDR1 MDHEN, CDR2 SYDVKM. Germline trimming cut 7 bases from V and 2 bases from J; bases unmatched to any gene: 9. CDR3 size: 15 residues. CDR3 in DNA: TGTGCCAGCAAAGGGCGGGACAGGGCCCCCTACGAGCAGTACTTC. Residues: CASKGRDRAPYEQYF.

This clonotype was seen at least ten times. This rearrangement joins TRBV29-1 to TRBJ1-1; perhaps TRBD1 as D (6 bases). The V gene lost 6 bases and the J gene lost 1 base, with 9 bases spanning the gap. Germline CDR1 reads SQVTM; CDR2 reads ANQGSEA. The CDR3 is 12 amino acids. The CDR3 DNA is TGCAGCGTCAAACAGGGGAACACTGAAGCTTTCTTT. This translates into CSVKQGNTEAFF.

There are many counts of this clonotype. V gene TRBV12-3 or TRBV12-4 combines with J gene TRBJ2-1; D unclear. With 7 bases removed from V and 5 bases from J, the gap between germline ends came to 9 bases. The CDR3 spans 12 residues. CDR3 amino acids: CASTFSDNEQFF. DNA for the CDR3: TGTGCCAGCACTTTTAGTGACAATGAGCAGTTCTTC.

This clonotype was recorded at least ten times. V and J are TRBV4-3 and TRBJ1-4; D perhaps matches TRBD1 (5 bases). Trimming pared 0 bases from V and 8 bases from J, leaving 13 bases between. CDR3 length equals 15 residues. From germline, CDR1 is LGHNA and CDR2 YSLEER. The CDR3 bases are TGCGCCAGCAGCCAAGAAGAGGGGAGTTGGGAAAAACTGTTTTTT. It specifies CASSQEEGSWEKLFF.

This clonotype appeared many times. This chain links TRBV28 with TRBJ2-5, with D perhaps matching TRBD1 or TRBD2 (5 bases each). The V gene's germline CDR1 is MDHEN and CDR2 SYDVKM. The V and J ends lost 3 bases and 5 bases respectively, with 16 bases between them. CDR3 length equals 15 residues. The chain's CDR3 is CASSFRGRFLETQYF. DNA for the CDR3: TGTGCCAGCAGTTTTCGGGGACGATTCTTGGAGACCCAGTACTTC.

This clonotype came up a few times. The chain links TRBV7-9 to TRBJ2-7, with 11 bases matching TRBD1. Germline CDR1 SEHNR, CDR2 FQNEAQ (reference sequence). The junction had 8 bases not matched to a gene; V was cut back by 5 bases and J by 2 bases. The CDR3 sequence is 16 residues long. The CDR3 is CASSPRSGQGAYEQYF. In DNA, the CDR3 is TGTGCCAGCAGCCCCAGGTCGGGACAGGGGGCCTACGAGCAGTACTTC.

The table lists this clonotype with many counts. The chain uses TRBV18 and TRBJ1-1; tentatively, D is TRBD1 (5 bases). CDR1 and CDR2 (germline): KGHSH, LQKENI. CDR3 length equals 15 residues. Trimming took 3 bases from V and 0 from J, leaving 11 bases between them. CDR3 in DNA: TGTGCCAGCTCACCCGACAGAGGCATGAACACTGAAGCTTTCTTT. As protein: CASSPDRGMNTEAFF. The whole variable domain, filled in from reference TRBV18 and TRBJ1-1, reads NAGVMQNPRHLVRRRGQEARLRCSPMKGHSHVYWYRQLPEEGLKFMVYLQKENIIDESGMPKERFSAEFPKEGPSILRIQQVVRGDSAAYFCASSPDRGMNTEAFFGQGTRLTVV.

This clonotype has a count of ten or more. The V gene is TRBV7-9, the J gene TRBJ2-1, with 10 bases matching TRBD1. The CDR3 sequence is 17 residues long. The ends lost 3 bases at V and 3 bases at J; junction bases unmatched: 8. The germline V gene encodes CDR1 SEHNR and CDR2 FQNEAQ (reference sequence). The CDR3 region has the DNA TGTGCCAGCAGCTTGAGCCGGGACAGGGGATTCTACAATGAGCAGTTCTTC. Residues: CASSLSRDRGFYNEQFF.

In this sample, this clonotype turned up many times. The CDR3 is CASSLEDRYYNEQFF. The CDR3 nucleotides read TGCGCCAGCAGCTTGGAGGACAGGTACTACAATGAGCAGTTCTTC. V and J are TRBV5-1 and TRBJ2-1; 7 bases align to TRBD1. CDR3 length: 15 residues. Trimming cost V 0 bases and J 3 bases; bases outside gene matches: 3. The germline V gene encodes CDR1 SGHRS and CDR2 YFSETQ.